The T cell receptor beta chain described here comes from a study of breast tumors, draining lymph nodes, adjacent tissues. Study results and limitations: Tumor TCR diversity was below lymph nodes but above nontumor tissue. Luminal-like breast cancer showed significantly higher tumor–nontumor repertoire similarity than basal-like.

A single record per CDR3 protein comes from TCRdb applying MiXCR to the multiplex PCR reads. The table shows 20,000 to 25,000 distinct CDR3 sequences, with 45% to 75% occurring only once. Trimming removed 4 bases from V and 3 bases from J; junction bases left unmatched: 6. The CDR3 consists of 14 residues. The germline CDR1 and CDR2 sequences are SGHNT and YYREEE (reference sequence). With regard to this clonotype: Its specificity is not known.

The TCR sequence derives from a female donor with breast cancer. Some clones in this sample may be carry-over from other donors' samples. V is TRBV5-4 and J is TRBJ2-7, with 8 bases identical to TRBD1. The specimen sequenced was breast tumor tissue. CDR3 in amino acids: CASSPGTGGYEQYF. For the CDR3, the DNA is TGTGCCAGCAGCCCGGGGACAGGCGGCTACGAGCAGTACTTC.